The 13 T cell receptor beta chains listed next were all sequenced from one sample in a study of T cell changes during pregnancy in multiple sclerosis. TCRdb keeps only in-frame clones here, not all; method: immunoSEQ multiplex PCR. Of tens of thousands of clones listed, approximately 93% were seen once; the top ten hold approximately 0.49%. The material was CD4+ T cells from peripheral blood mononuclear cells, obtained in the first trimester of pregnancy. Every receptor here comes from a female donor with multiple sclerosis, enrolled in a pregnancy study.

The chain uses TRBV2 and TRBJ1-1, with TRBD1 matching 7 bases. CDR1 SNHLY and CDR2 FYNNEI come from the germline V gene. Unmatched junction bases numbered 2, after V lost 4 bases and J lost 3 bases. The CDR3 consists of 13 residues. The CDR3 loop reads CASSADRDTEAFF. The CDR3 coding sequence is TGTGCCAGCAGTGCCGACAGGGACACTGAAGCTTTCTTT.

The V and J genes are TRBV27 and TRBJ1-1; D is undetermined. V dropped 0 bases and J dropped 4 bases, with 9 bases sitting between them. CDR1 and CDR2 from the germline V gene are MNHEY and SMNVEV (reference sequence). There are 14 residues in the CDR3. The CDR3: CASSLSGEGTEAFF. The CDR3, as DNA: TGTGCCAGCAGTTTATCTGGAGAAGGCACTGAAGCTTTCTTT.

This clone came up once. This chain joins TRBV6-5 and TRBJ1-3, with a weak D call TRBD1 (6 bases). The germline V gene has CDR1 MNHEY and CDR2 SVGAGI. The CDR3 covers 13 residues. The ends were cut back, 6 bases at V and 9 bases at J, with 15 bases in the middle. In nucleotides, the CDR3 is TGTGCCAGCAGGGCCTCGAGGGGGGGCACCATATATTTT. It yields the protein CASRASRGGTIYF.

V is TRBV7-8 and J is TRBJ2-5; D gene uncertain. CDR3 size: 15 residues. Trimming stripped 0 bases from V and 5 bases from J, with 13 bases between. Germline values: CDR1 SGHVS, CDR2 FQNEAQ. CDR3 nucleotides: TGTGCCAGCAGCTTAGCAATTGGAGCACGGGAGACCCAGTACTTC. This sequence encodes CASSLAIGARETQYF.

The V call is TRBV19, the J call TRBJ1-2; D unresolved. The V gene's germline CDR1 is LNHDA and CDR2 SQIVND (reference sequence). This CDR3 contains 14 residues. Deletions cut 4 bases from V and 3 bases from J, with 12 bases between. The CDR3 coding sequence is TGTGCCAGTAGTAGGTCAGGCGCAGACTATGGCTACACCTTC. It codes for CASSRSGADYGYTF.

As DNA, the CDR3 is TGTGCCAGCAGTTCAGCCGGGACAGGGCTTGGCTACACCTTC. Protein product: CASSSAGTGLGYTF. This sequence joins TRBV25-1 and TRBJ1-2, with 9 bases lining up with TRBD1. This CDR3 spans 14 amino acids. Germline-derived CDR1 and CDR2 are MGHDK and SYGVNS. V lost 5 bases and J lost 7; bases outside the gene matches: 8.

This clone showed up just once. The CDR3 here is CASSLGLESTDTQYF. The CDR3 bases are TGTGCCAGCAGCTTGGGATTAGAGAGCACAGATACGCAGTATTTT. V and J are TRBV5-6 and TRBJ2-3, with D uncertain. Germline loops: CDR1 SGHDT, CDR2 YYEEEE. This CDR3 region has 15 residues. Between the trimmed V and J ends, which lost 0 bases and 0 bases, there was a span of 8 bases.

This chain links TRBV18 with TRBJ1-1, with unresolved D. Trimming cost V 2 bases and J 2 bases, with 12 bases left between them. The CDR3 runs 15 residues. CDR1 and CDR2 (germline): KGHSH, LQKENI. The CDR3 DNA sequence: TGTGCCAGCTCACCAGACACTTCGGGAAACACTGAAGCTTTCTTT. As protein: CASSPDTSGNTEAFF.

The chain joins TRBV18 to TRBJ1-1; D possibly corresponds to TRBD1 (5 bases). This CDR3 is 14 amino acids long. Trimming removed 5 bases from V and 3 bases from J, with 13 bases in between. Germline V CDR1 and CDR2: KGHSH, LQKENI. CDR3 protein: CASSSQGLDTEAFF. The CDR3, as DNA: TGTGCCAGCTCATCTCAGGGTCTTGACACTGAAGCTTTCTTT.

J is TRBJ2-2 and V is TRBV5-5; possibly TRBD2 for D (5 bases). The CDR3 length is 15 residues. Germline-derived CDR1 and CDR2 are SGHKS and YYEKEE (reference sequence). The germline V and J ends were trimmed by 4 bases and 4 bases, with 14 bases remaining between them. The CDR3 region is CASSLPPGITGELFF. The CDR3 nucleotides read TGTGCCAGCAGCCTGCCGCCGGGGATCACCGGGGAGCTGTTTTTT.

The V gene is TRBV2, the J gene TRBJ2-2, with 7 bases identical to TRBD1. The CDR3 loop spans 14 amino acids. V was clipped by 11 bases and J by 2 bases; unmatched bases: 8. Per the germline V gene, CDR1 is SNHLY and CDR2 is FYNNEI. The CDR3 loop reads CAGRRDRNTGELFF. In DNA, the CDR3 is TGTGCCGGAAGAAGGGACAGAAACACCGGGGAGCTGTTTTTT.

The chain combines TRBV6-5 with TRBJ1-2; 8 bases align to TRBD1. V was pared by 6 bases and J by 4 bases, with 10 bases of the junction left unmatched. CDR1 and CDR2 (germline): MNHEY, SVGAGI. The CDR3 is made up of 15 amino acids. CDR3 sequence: CASSTEAGGLYGYTF. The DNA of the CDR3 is TGTGCCAGCAGCACGGAGGCAGGGGGCCTCTATGGCTACACCTTC.

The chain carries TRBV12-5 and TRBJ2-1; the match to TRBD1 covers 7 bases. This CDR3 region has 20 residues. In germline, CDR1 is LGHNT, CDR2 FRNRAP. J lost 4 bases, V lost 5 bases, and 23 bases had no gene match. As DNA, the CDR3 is TGTGCTAGTGGTGACTCGGGACAGTTATTCCCCCCCGTCGCTTACAATGAGCAGTTCTTC. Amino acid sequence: CASGDSGQLFPPVAYNEQFF.